The 9 T cell receptor beta chains listed next were all sequenced from one sample in a study of T cells in Graves' hyperthyroidism and ophthalmopathy. TCR beta CDR3 region amplification was performed from RNA transcripts. The TCR CDR3 first-round RT-PCR relied on the HTBI primer set. TCRdb fed the multiplex PCR reads into MiXCR, producing one record per CDR3 protein. This table holds around 720,000 distinct CDR3 sequences, just over 35% found once. The sequenced material came from blood. These receptors all come from a woman between 35 and 50 years old with Graves' hyperthyroidism.

This chain links TRBV5-1 with TRBJ1-6; D remains ambiguous. Germline loops: CDR1 SGHRS, CDR2 YFSETQ. There are 15 residues in the CDR3. Trimming took off 4 bases at V and 7 bases at J, with 15 bases between the two ends. Here the CDR3 reads CASSARMVGNSPLHF. The CDR3 coding sequence is TGCGCCAGCAGCGCGCGGATGGTAGGGAATTCACCCCTCCACTTT.

The genes are TRBV19 and TRBJ2-7, with D perhaps matching TRBD2 (6 bases). The V and J ends lost 4 bases and 2 bases respectively, with 15 bases between them. CDR3 length: 15 residues. CDR1 is LNHDA, CDR2 SQIVND, per germline (reference sequence). CDR3 loop: CASSKPSEGTYEQYF. The CDR3 DNA reads as TGTGCCAGTAGTAAGCCGTCGGAGGGAACCTACGAGCAGTACTTC.

In this sample, this clonotype turned up many times. This chain joins TRBV29-1 and TRBJ1-1; possible D gene TRBD1, 6 bases. CDR1 and CDR2 (germline): SQVTM, ANQGSEA. This CDR3 contains 12 residues. V lost 7 bases and J 4 bases, leaving 13 bases between the germline ends. The CDR3 region has the DNA TGCAGCGCCGAGACAGGTCCCACTGAAGCTTTCTTT. This translates into CSAETGPTEAFF. Full variable domain (remainder filled in from reference TRBV29-1 and TRBJ1-1): SAVISQKPSRDICQRGTSLTIQCQVDSQVTMMFWYRQQPGQSLTLIATANQGSEATYESGFVIDKFPISRPNLTFSTLTVSNMSPEDSSIYLCSAETGPTEAFFGQGTRLTVV.

In its sample, this clonotype was seen many times. V is TRBV12-3 or TRBV12-4 and J is TRBJ1-1, with D maybe TRBD1 (6 bases). V dropped 7 bases and J dropped 1 base, with 16 bases sitting between them. This CDR3 has 15 residues. The CDR3 sequence: CASTKSLGGNTEAFF. CDR3 nucleotides: TGTGCCAGCACCAAAAGCCTAGGGGGGAACACTGAAGCTTTCTTT.

CDR3 sequence reads: CASSIGDVEQETQYF. Here the CDR3 DNA reads TGTGCCAGTAGTATAGGCGACGTGGAGCAAGAGACCCAGTACTTC. This chain connects TRBV19 to TRBJ2-5, with D unresolved. The germline CDR1 and CDR2 sequences are LNHDA and SQIVND (reference sequence). The CDR3 covers 15 residues. V gave up 1 base and J gave up 2 bases, with 11 bases separating them.

The chain joins TRBV10-3 to TRBJ2-7, with 7 bases fitting TRBD1. This CDR3 contains 13 residues. Germline CDR1 and CDR2: ENHRY and SYGVKD. The DNA of the CDR3 is TGTGCTAGAGGGACAGCCTCATCCTACGAGCAGTACTTC. Amino acid sequence: CARGTASSYEQYF.

In its sample, this clonotype was seen many times. The chain recombines TRBV7-9 with TRBJ1-6; unclear D gene. The V end was cut by 2 bases, the J end by 10 bases, with 12 bases between. Germline V gene data show CDR1 as SEHNR and CDR2 as FQNEAQ (reference sequence). The CDR3 is 14 amino acids. CDR3 in DNA: TGTGCCAGCAGCTTAAATAGGGCTCAATCACCCCTCCACTTT. This sequence encodes CASSLNRAQSPLHF.

V gene TRBV7-9 combines with J gene TRBJ2-7; TRBD1 aligns across 11 bases. The CDR3 is made up of 16 amino acids. Germline V lookup: CDR1 SEHNR, CDR2 FQNEAQ (reference sequence). The V gene end was trimmed by 1 base and the J gene end by 4 bases; junction bases not matched to a gene: 6. The CDR3 DNA reads as TGTGCCAGCAGCTTAGTCTCCGGGACAGGGGGTTACGAGCAGTACTTC. Encoded protein: CASSLVSGTGGYEQYF.

This clonotype was counted at least ten times. The rearrangement joins TRBV10-1 to TRBJ1-1; 8 bases match TRBD1. CDR3 length equals 14 residues. V gave up 4 bases and J gave up 8 bases; unmatched junction bases: 9. CDR1 and CDR2 (germline): WNHNN, SYGVQD (reference sequence). The CDR3 loop reads CASSASRDRREAFF. In DNA, the CDR3 is TGCGCCAGCAGTGCATCCCGGGACAGGAGGGAAGCTTTCTTT.